The 24 T cell receptor beta chains below all came from one sample that was sequenced in a study of graft-versus-host responses after intestinal transplantation. Their antigens remain unidentified. The protocol was immunoSEQ multiplex PCR, while the TCRdb copy is restricted to in-frame clones and leaves out a portion. The sample holds around 78,000 clones; around 87% are singletons and the top ten take 8%. Sequenced material: unstimulated CD8+ T cells sorted from spleen or lymph node cells, taken before transplant. These receptors all come from a human donor who was the organ donor for an intestinal transplant.

The rearrangement links TRBV6-5 to TRBJ2-7; D not certain. Germline V CDR1 and CDR2: MNHEY, SVGAGI. The CDR3 totals 12 residues. V dropped 2 bases and J dropped 4 bases, with 6 bases sitting between them. CDR3: CASSYDGYEQYF. In DNA form, the CDR3 reads TGTGCCAGCAGTTACGACGGATACGAGCAGTACTTC.

The chain combines TRBV4-2 with TRBJ2-2; the D is unclear. There are 11 residues in the CDR3. Germline loops: CDR1 LGHNA, CDR2 YNFKEQ. The ends were cut back, 6 bases at V and 4 bases at J, with 3 bases in the middle. The CDR3 protein is CASSSTGELFF. The CDR3 DNA reads as TGTGCCAGCAGTTCCACCGGGGAGCTGTTTTTT.

J is TRBJ2-7 and V is TRBV29-1, with 9 bases matching TRBD1. The V segment lost 2 bases and the J segment 0 bases; nucleotides outside the gene matches: 5. The CDR3 length is 15 residues. Germline V gives CDR1 SQVTM, CDR2 ANQGSEA. CDR3 bases: TGCAGCGTTGAATCATGGACAGGGGACTCCTACGAGCAGTACTTC. It yields the protein CSVESWTGDSYEQYF.

This chain connects TRBV28 to TRBJ1-5, with D possibly TRBD1 on 5 matching bases. This CDR3 has 16 amino acids. V lost 3 bases and J lost 5, with 17 bases in between. CDR1 and CDR2 (germline): MDHEN, SYDVKM. The DNA for the CDR3 is TGTGCCAGCAGTTTTGAGGGACCCCAATTCGATCAGCCCCAGCATTTT. This codes for CASSFEGPQFDQPQHF.

This sequence joins TRBV2 and TRBJ1-1, with a tentative D call TRBD1 (6 bases). Germline assignment: CDR1 SNHLY and CDR2 FYNNEI. There are 16 residues in the CDR3. V was shortened by 6 bases and J by 1 base, with 18 bases between the two germline ends. CDR3 sequence (DNA): TGTGCCAGCAGCGGGGGGGGAGGGGGTACGAACACTGAAGCTTTCTTT. Amino acid sequence: CASSGGGGGTNTEAFF.

The rearrangement links TRBV27 to TRBJ2-1, with 10 bases identical to TRBD2. Trimming cost V 6 bases and J 0 bases; bases outside gene matches: 8. There are 17 residues in the CDR3. Germline CDR1 is MNHEY and CDR2 is SMNVEV (reference sequence). Written as DNA, the CDR3 is TGTGCCAGCAGAAATTTAGCGGGGGGTAGCTCCTACAATGAGCAGTTCTTC. As protein: CASRNLAGGSSYNEQFF.

This clone has a handful of counts. This chain links TRBV7-9 with TRBJ2-7; D not resolved. The CDR3 covers 15 residues. CDR1 is SEHNR, CDR2 FQNEAQ, per germline (reference sequence). The V end lost 5 bases, the J end lost 5 bases, and 19 bases lay between the germline ends. The CDR3 spells CASSLDLGEMDEQYF. CDR3 sequence (DNA): TGTGCCAGCAGCCTGGACCTAGGCGAAATGGACGAGCAGTACTTC.

The V gene is TRBV7-2, the J gene TRBJ1-1, with 10 bases matching TRBD1. The CDR3 has 13 amino acids. Germline V gene sequence: CDR1 SGHTA, CDR2 FQGNSA. V was clipped by 5 bases and J by 9 bases; unmatched bases: 6. CDR3 protein: CASSPTGGGQAFF. CDR3 nucleotides: TGTGCCAGCAGCCCGACAGGGGGCGGCCAAGCTTTCTTT. The entire variable domain, with the rest obtained from reference TRBV7-2 and TRBJ1-1, is as follows: GAGVSQSPSNKVTEKGKDVELRCDPISGHTALYWYRQSLGQGLEFLIYFQGNSAPDKSGLPSDRFSAERTGGSVSTLTIQRTQQEDSAVYLCASSPTGGGQAFFGQGTRLTVV.

This clone was seen a few times. V usage is TRBV4-2 and J usage is TRBJ2-5; D is ambiguous. Trimming left V 1 base short and J 4 bases short, with 13 bases between. This CDR3 region has 15 residues. Germline V gene lookup returns CDR1 LGHNA and CDR2 YNFKEQ. CDR3 amino acids: CASSQGLGSGETQYF. In nucleotides, the CDR3 is TGTGCCAGCAGCCAAGGGCTGGGTTCGGGAGAGACCCAGTACTTC.

Notes on this clone: Other DNA variants within this sample encode the same CDR3. The V gene is TRBV5-1, the J gene TRBJ1-1; the D is unclear. Germline CDR1 reads SGHRS; CDR2 reads YFSETQ. Between the trimmed V and J ends, which lost 1 base and 4 bases, there was a span of 11 bases. The CDR3 is made up of 14 amino acids. The chain's CDR3 is CASSLRRWGTEAFF. The DNA of the CDR3 is TGCGCCAGCAGCTTGCGCCGGTGGGGCACTGAAGCTTTCTTT.

This clone was seen a single time. This rearrangement joins TRBV28 to TRBJ1-5; no clear D. From germline, CDR1 is MDHEN and CDR2 SYDVKM. This CDR3 contains 15 residues. Trimming took off 6 bases at V and 2 bases at J, with 14 bases between the two ends. CDR3 DNA: TGTGCCAGCAGCTACATTGGGGTCGGCAATCAGCCCCAGCATTTT. The encoded protein is CASSYIGVGNQPQHF.

The chain joins TRBV27 to TRBJ2-7; D uncertain. V lost 0 bases, J lost 7 bases, and 10 bases lay in between. The CDR3 loop spans 13 amino acids. Germline V lookup: CDR1 MNHEY, CDR2 SMNVEV (reference sequence). Here the CDR3 DNA reads TGTGCCAGCAGTTTATCGGGTACGGTGGAGCAGTACTTC. Amino acids: CASSLSGTVEQYF.

The chain combines TRBV6-1 with TRBJ2-5; 9 positions match TRBD2. Germline CDR1 MNHNS, CDR2 SASEGT. There are 15 residues in the CDR3. After removal of 3 bases from V and 2 bases from J, the junction contained 4 bases not matched to a gene. The CDR3 is CASSEFAGGQETQYF. In DNA form, the CDR3 reads TGTGCCAGCAGTGAGTTCGCGGGGGGGCAAGAGACCCAGTACTTC.

The DNA of the CDR3 is TGCAGCGTTGGTTTTTGGACAGGGGGCACCGTGGACACTGAAGCTTTCTTT. This codes for CSVGFWTGGTVDTEAFF. This chain uses TRBV29-1 with TRBJ1-1; 11 nucleotides match TRBD1. V was clipped by 4 bases and J by 3 bases; unmatched bases: 13. Per germline, CDR1 SQVTM and CDR2 ANQGSEA. This CDR3 region has 17 residues.

By sample fraction, this clone is medium-sized (0.01 to 0.1%). Other DNA variants within this sample encode the same CDR3. The V call is TRBV6-4, the J call TRBJ2-1, with 11 nucleotides matching TRBD2. CDR3 length equals 15 residues. V trimming: 0 bases; J trimming: 6 bases; junction bases outside the gene matches: 1. Looked up from germline, CDR1 is MRHNA and CDR2 is SNTAGT. In DNA, the CDR3 is TGTGCCAGCAGTGACTCTAGCGGGGGGGCCAATGAGCAGTTCTTC. It specifies CASSDSSGGANEQFF.

This chain links TRBV30 with TRBJ2-1, with 11 nucleotides matching TRBD1. Germline V gene data show CDR1 as GTSNPN and CDR2 as SVGIG (reference sequence). V lost 8 bases, J lost 9 bases, and 6 bases stayed unmatched. The CDR3 runs to 12 residues. CDR3 loop: CAGGTGGGEQFF. The CDR3 DNA is TGTGCCGGGGGGACAGGGGGAGGTGAGCAGTTCTTC.

This clone is a singleton in its sample. The chain couples TRBV5-1 to TRBJ2-1; 13 nucleotides align to TRBD2. The CDR3 sequence is 15 residues long. CDR1 and CDR2 (germline): SGHRS, YFSETQ. V gave up 4 bases and J gave up 4 bases; unmatched junction bases: 2. Here the CDR3 DNA reads TGCGCCAGCAGCCTGGGACTAGCGGGATACAATGAGCAGTTCTTC. It yields the protein CASSLGLAGYNEQFF.

This rearrangement joins TRBV29-1 to TRBJ1-2; no definite D call. The germline V and J ends were trimmed by 2 bases and 6 bases, with 7 bases remaining between them. Germline assignment: CDR1 SQVTM and CDR2 ANQGSEA. The CDR3 is 11 residues long. The CDR3 DNA reads TGCAGCGTTGAATCCGGGAATGGCTACACCTTC. Translated: CSVESGNGYTF.

The chain is built from TRBV19 and TRBJ2-7, with a possible D match to TRBD2 (5 bases). CDR1 LNHDA and CDR2 SQIVND come from the germline V gene (reference sequence). This CDR3 has 13 residues. The germline V and J ends were trimmed by 5 bases and 3 bases, with 11 bases remaining between them. CDR3 loop: CASSAGLSYEQYF. The DNA of the CDR3 is TGTGCCAGTAGTGCCGGACTGAGCTACGAGCAGTACTTC.

The chain links TRBV4-1 to TRBJ2-7; D is possibly TRBD1 (5 bases). This CDR3 spans 14 amino acids. Germline assignment: CDR1 MGHRA and CDR2 YSYEKL. V lost 2 bases, J lost 5 bases, and 13 bases lay in between. CDR3 sequence reads: CASSQHQGRDEQYF. Written as DNA, the CDR3 is TGCGCCAGCAGCCAACATCAGGGAAGGGACGAGCAGTACTTC.

J is TRBJ2-7 and V is TRBV5-1, with D uncertain. The CDR3 loop spans 13 amino acids. V was clipped by 1 base and J by 3 bases, with 8 bases between them. Germline V gene lookup returns CDR1 SGHRS and CDR2 YFSETQ. CDR3 in DNA: TGCGCCAGCAGCTTGTCTCCCGGCTACGAGCAGTACTTC. It encodes CASSLSPGYEQYF.

The sample holds one count of this clone. The rearrangement links TRBV5-1 to TRBJ2-1; TRBD1 matches 8 bases. V shed 4 bases, J shed 4 bases, and the junction held 13 bases outside the gene matches. The CDR3 totals 17 residues. Germline V gives CDR1 SGHRS, CDR2 YFSETQ. CDR3: CASSGTGTRTSYNEQFF. The CDR3 nucleotides read TGCGCCAGCAGCGGGACAGGAACGCGGACATCTTACAATGAGCAGTTCTTC.

The J gene is TRBJ1-2, the V gene TRBV27, with D uncertain. The CDR3 has 13 amino acids. V was clipped by 6 bases and J by 4 bases, with 12 bases between them. CDR1 is MNHEY and CDR2 is SMNVEV in the germline V gene (reference sequence). The CDR3 region has the DNA TGTGCCAGCAGCCCTTCGACCATCTATGGCTACACCTTC. Amino acids: CASSPSTIYGYTF.

The V gene is TRBV5-1, the J gene TRBJ2-7, with TRBD2 as a possible D gene (6 bases). The CDR3 has 14 amino acids. The V and J ends lost 0 bases and 0 bases respectively, with 7 bases between them. CDR1 is SGHRS and CDR2 is YFSETQ in the germline V gene. CDR3 region: CASSLDGSSYEQYF. The DNA for the CDR3 is TGCGCCAGCAGCTTGGACGGGAGCTCCTACGAGCAGTACTTC.